The clone carrying this T cell receptor (beta chain) was recorded at least ten times. Per the authors' pipeline: A papillary thyroid cancer distant-metastasis classifier was built from CDR3 differences across clinicopathological groups. TCRdb ran MiXCR on the PCR reads. TCRdb, rather than the study authors, made the V and J calls. The sample lists 35,000 to 40,000 clones, about 15% seen once, with around 9.9% in the top ten. This record belongs to a study of metastatic and nonmetastatic thyroid tumors. Nobody among the patients had been given any treatment before thyroid surgery. The germline gives CDR1 SGHVS, CDR2 FNYEAQ. CDR3 length equals 16 residues. V was cut by 1 base and J by 2 bases, with 11 bases left in between.

The sample taken for sequencing was tumor tissue. The sequence derives from a female donor with papillary thyroid cancer or a benign thyroid nodule (not recorded which). Some clones in this sample may be carry-over from other donors' samples. The V and J genes are TRBV7-6 and TRBJ1-4, with D possibly being TRBD1 (5 bases). CDR3 protein: CASSLVPGLTNEKLFF. The CDR3 nucleotides read TGTGCCAGCAGCTTAGTACCGGGACTGACTAATGAAAAACTGTTTTTT.